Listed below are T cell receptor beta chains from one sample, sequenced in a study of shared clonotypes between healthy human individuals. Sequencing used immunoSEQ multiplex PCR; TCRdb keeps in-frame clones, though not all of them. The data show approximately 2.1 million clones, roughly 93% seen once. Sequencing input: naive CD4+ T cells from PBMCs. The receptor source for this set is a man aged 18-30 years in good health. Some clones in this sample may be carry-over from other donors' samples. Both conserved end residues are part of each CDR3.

CDR3: CASSPQGRGSYEQYF
length: 15
V: TRBV19

CDR3: CASSKGGQGATEAFF
length: 15
V: TRBV21-1

CDR3: CASSLRQGVNTIYF
length: 14
V: TRBV16

CDR3: CASSESLGTLEYGYTF
length: 16
V: TRBV10-2

CDR3: CASSVRGNTEAFF
length: 13
V: TRBV25-1

CDR3: CASSFRSTGELFF
length: 13
V: TRBV7-3

CDR3: CASSEGWVGQYF
length: 12
V: TRBV6-1

CDR3: CASSLWGTGGVPDTQYF
length: 17
V: TRBV28

CDR3: CSVESRREGLNEQYF
length: 15
V: TRBV29-1

CDR3: CASSYSAVINYGYTF
length: 15
V: TRBV6-5

CDR3: CASSLVPTVGVAEQYF
length: 16
V: TRBV5-1

CDR3: CASSQGDSKKAFF
length: 13
V: TRBV14

CDR3: CASSAPLADTQYF
length: 13
V: TRBV7-3